Listed below are T cell receptor beta chains from one sample, sequenced in a study of molecular identifiers for immune sequencing clone quantification. TCRdb used MiXCR to reprocess the PCR reads, holding one entry per CDR3 protein. The sample consists of hundreds of thousands of distinct CDR3 sequences, about 20% of them appearing once. Sequenced input: naive CD8+ T cells from blood, with Jurkat cell RNA spiked in. The receptor set was obtained from a human donor in good health. Some libraries in this study had Jurkat cell RNA spiked in. Both conserved end residues are part of each CDR3. A D gene is named only where the DNA matches it firmly. Size is omitted from some rows. Given values are once, few, many or a class for expanded clones.

clone_size	cdr3_length	v_call	j_call	d_call	cdr3_nt	cdr3_aa
many	13	TRBV5-1	TRBJ1-6	NA	TGCGCCAGCAGTCCCGACGGTAATTCACCCCTCCACTTT	CASSPDGNSPLHF
few	17	TRBV4-3	TRBJ1-2	NA	TGCGCCAGCAGCCAAGAGAGGGCTGGGAGTGGGAGCTATGGCTACACCTTC	CASSQERAGSGSYGYTF
NA	15	TRBV3-1	TRBJ2-5	NA	TGTGCCAGCAGCCACCCAATGTCCCGCCAAGAGACCCAGTACTTC	CASSHPMSRQETQYF
few	15	TRBV19	TRBJ2-4	NA	TGTGCCAGTAGTATAGAGGAACCGGGTGGAGACATTCAGTACTTC	CASSIEEPGGDIQYF
many	14	TRBV7-9	TRBJ2-2	NA	TGTGCCAGCAGCCCGGACCGGACACTCCCTGTGCTGTTTTTT	CASSPDRTLPVLFF
few	15	TRBV12-3/TRBV12-4	TRBJ2-1	TRBD2	TGTGCCAGCAGTGGGACTAGCGGGGCCTACAATGAGCAGTTCTTC	CASSGTSGAYNEQFF
many	13	TRBV27	TRBJ1-1	NA	TGTGCCAGCAGTTATCAGGAGAACACTGAAGCTTTCTTT	CASSYQENTEAFF
many	13	TRBV30	TRBJ2-7	TRBD2	TGTGCCGCCTATAGCGGGGGGAGTCCCGAGCAGTACTTC	CAAYSGGSPEQYF
many	13	TRBV28	TRBJ2-7	NA	TGTGCCAGCAGTTTATACAAAATCTACGAGCAGTACTTC	CASSLYKIYEQYF
many	16	TRBV28	TRBJ1-4	NA	TGTGCCAGCAGGTCTCCAACAGGTGCAACTAATGAAAAACTGTTTTTT	CASRSPTGATNEKLFF
few	17	TRBV30	TRBJ2-1	TRBD2	TGTGCCTGGAGGGGTCTAGCGGGAGGGCACAGCGTGAATGAGCAGTTCTTC	CAWRGLAGGHSVNEQFF
many	13	TRBV6-5	TRBJ2-5	NA	TGTGCCAGCACCGCGGGGCACCAAGAGACCCAGTACTTC	CASTAGHQETQYF
NA	16	TRBV25-1	TRBJ2-1	TRBD2	TGTGCCAGCACCAAACCGGGACTAGCGAGCTACAATGAGCAGTTCTTC	CASTKPGLASYNEQFF
many	14	TRBV28	TRBJ1-5	TRBD1	TGTGCCAGCAGTCCACAGGGGGCAGGACAGCCCCAGCATTTT	CASSPQGAGQPQHF
NA	15	TRBV2	TRBJ2-7	TRBD1	TGTGCCAGCAGATATCAGACAGGGGGGGCCCTCGAGCAGTACTTC	CASRYQTGGALEQYF
NA	18	TRBV5-1	TRBJ2-7	NA	TGCGCCAGCAGCACATTCTTTTCTGGGGGAGCGATATCCTACGAGCAGTACTTC	CASSTFFSGGAISYEQYF
NA	17	TRBV11-2	TRBJ1-5	TRBD1	TGTGCCAGCAGCTTTGGGACAGGGACTTATAGCGATCAGCCCCAGCATTTT	CASSFGTGTYSDQPQHF
few	14	TRBV5-6	TRBJ2-7	NA	TGTGCCAGCAGCTCCGACTACAAGATCTACGAGCAGTACTTC	CASSSDYKIYEQYF
NA	15	TRBV11-1	TRBJ1-1	NA	TGTGCCAGCAGCTTAAGCGCGTTAGCGAACACTGAAGCTTTCTTT	CASSLSALANTEAFF
NA	16	TRBV20-1	TRBJ1-5	TRBD1	TGCAGTGTCCCCGGACAGGGGCACTCTAGCAATCAGCCCCAGCATTTT	CSVPGQGHSSNQPQHF
many	14	TRBV7-6	TRBJ2-3	NA	TGTGCCAGCAGCTTCGGGGACCGAGCAGATACGCAGTATTTT	CASSFGDRADTQYF
NA	15	TRBV6-5	TRBJ2-5	NA	TGTGCCAGCAGTTACCTCTCAGGCATACAAGAGACCCAGTACTTC	CASSYLSGIQETQYF
NA	14	TRBV6-5	TRBJ2-5	TRBD2	TGTGCCAGCACCCCCCCGGGGGGGCAAGAGACCCAGTACTTC	CASTPPGGQETQYF
NA	12	TRBV20-1	TRBJ2-3	NA	TGCAGTGCTAGGGGGGATCAAGATACGCAGTATTTT	CSARGDQDTQYF
many	16	TRBV5-1	TRBJ1-1	TRBD1	TGCGCCAGCAGCTCCTGGACAGGGAATACGAACACTGAAGCTTTCTTT	CASSSWTGNTNTEAFF
many	16	TRBV4-1	TRBJ2-7	TRBD1	TGCGCCAGCAGCCAAGATCCCGGACAGGCCTCCTACGAGCAGTACTTC	CASSQDPGQASYEQYF
many	17	TRBV20-1	TRBJ2-3	TRBD1	TGCAGTGCTAGAGATCTACAGGGGGCACTAGCGACAGATACGCAGTATTTT	CSARDLQGALATDTQYF
NA	14	TRBV18	TRBJ2-7	NA	TGTGCCAGTTCAAACCCCGAGACAGGTCTCGAGCAGTACTTC	CASSNPETGLEQYF
many	13	TRBV4-3	TRBJ1-3	TRBD1	TGCGCCAGCAGCGCGGGACAGGGAAACACCATATATTTT	CASSAGQGNTIYF
many	16	TRBV28	TRBJ2-3	TRBD1	TGTGCCAGCAGTAACCCACAGGGGGCGGGCACAGATACGCAGTATTTT	CASSNPQGAGTDTQYF
once	13	TRBV7-6	TRBJ2-2	NA	TGTGCCAGCAGCCCAGTCAACGCCGGGGAGCTGTTTTTT	CASSPVNAGELFF
many	15	TRBV18	TRBJ2-5	NA	TGTGCCAGCTCACCCGGCCCAGGGCCACAAGAGACCCAGTACTTC	CASSPGPGPQETQYF
many	16	TRBV3-1	TRBJ2-5	NA	TGTGCCAGCAGCCAATCCCAAACCGGTCATCGAGAGACCCAGTACTTC	CASSQSQTGHRETQYF
many	15	TRBV11-1	TRBJ2-7	NA	TGTGCCAGCAGCTTAGATGGGTATGCCTCCTACGAGCAGTACTTC	CASSLDGYASYEQYF
many	18	TRBV6-5	TRBJ1-1	TRBD1	TGTGCCAGCAGGAAGACTCGAGGGGGCCATGGTAGGAACACTGAAGCTTTCTTT	CASRKTRGGHGRNTEAFF
few	17	TRBV19	TRBJ2-2	NA	TGTGCCAGCTCTACAGGGTATTCCCTCCCGTGGACCGGGGAGCTGTTTTTT	CASSTGYSLPWTGELFF
NA	13	TRBV24-1	TRBJ1-1	NA	TGTGCCACCAGGGACGGACGGAACACTGAAGCTTTCTTT	CATRDGRNTEAFF
NA	17	TRBV20-1	TRBJ1-1	NA	TGCAGTGCTGGACGGCTTATTGGACCCCTGGGGGACACTGAAGCTTTCTTT	CSAGRLIGPLGDTEAFF
many	12	TRBV3-1	TRBJ1-4	NA	TGTGCCAGCAGCCAGGGTTACGGAAAACTGTTTTTT	CASSQGYGKLFF
NA	14	TRBV27	TRBJ2-1	NA	TGTTCCAGCAGTTTTCCAGGAGCCTACAATGAGCAGTTCTTC	CSSSFPGAYNEQFF
many	16	TRBV7-8	TRBJ2-4	NA	TGTGCCAGCAGCTTAGGACCAAGCGAGGCCAAAAACATTCAGTACTTC	CASSLGPSEAKNIQYF
few	13	TRBV12-3/TRBV12-4	TRBJ1-4	NA	TGTGCCAGCAGTTTAGAGGACACAGAAAAACTGTTTTTT	CASSLEDTEKLFF
many	19	TRBV12-3/TRBV12-4	TRBJ2-3	TRBD1	TGTGCCAGCAGTACCCGGGACAGCGGCTCACGCTTAAGCACAGATACGCAGTATTTT	CASSTRDSGSRLSTDTQYF